The next 9 T cell receptor beta chains were all read from a single sample in a study of cytomegalovirus exposure and HLA in healthy donors. 13 Jbeta primers and 60 Vbeta primers were used for the PCR. Data came from immunoSEQ multiplex PCR; TCRdb stores just in-frame clones and leaves some out. The table records about 130,000 clones, more than 80% of them present only once. The sample comprised PBMCs. The source of these receptors is a male donor in good health and CMV-seronegative.

V usage is TRBV18 and J usage is TRBJ2-2, with D tentatively TRBD1 (6 bases). V lost 4 bases and J lost 10, with 13 bases in between. Per germline, CDR1 KGHSH and CDR2 LQKENI. CDR3 size: 13 residues. Written as DNA, the CDR3 is TGTGCCAGCTCACGGCAGGGGTCAGAGGAGCTGTTTTTT. It codes for CASSRQGSEELFF.

This chain's CDR3 is CASRLQGARNEQYF. The CDR3 DNA sequence: TGTGCCAGCAGGCTCCAGGGGGCTCGGAACGAGCAGTACTTC. This chain uses TRBV6-1 with TRBJ2-7; 8 nucleotides line up with TRBD1. The CDR3 loop spans 14 amino acids. The J segment lost 5 bases and the V segment lost 6 bases, leaving 9 bases of the junction unmatched. Germline V gene lookup returns CDR1 MNHNS and CDR2 SASEGT.

V and J are TRBV15 and TRBJ1-2; D gene ambiguous. The CDR3 is 14 amino acids. Trimming shortened V by 1 base and J by 8 bases, and 14 bases separated the two germline ends. The V gene's germline CDR1 is LNHNV and CDR2 YYDKDF (reference sequence). CDR3 nucleotides: TGTGCCACCAGCAGAGGAGTACAGTCGGGGGGCTACACCTTC. Protein product: CATSRGVQSGGYTF.

V is TRBV27 and J is TRBJ1-2, with a tentative D call TRBD1 (6 bases). This CDR3 has 12 amino acids. In germline, CDR1 is MNHEY, CDR2 SMNVEV (reference sequence). V shed 2 bases and J shed 8 bases, with 9 bases lying between them. CDR3 amino acids: CASSLTGKGYTF. The CDR3 region has the DNA TGTGCCAGCAGTTTAACAGGGAAGGGCTACACCTTC.

This clone was observed a single time. The rearrangement joins TRBV13 to TRBJ2-2; 7 bases line up with TRBD1. Germline V gene lookup returns CDR1 PRHDT and CDR2 FYEKMQ (reference sequence). The CDR3 length is 16 residues. The trim removed 5 bases at V and 3 bases at J, leaving 9 bases unmatched. The CDR3 protein is CASSPTGDGHTGELFF. CDR3 coding DNA: TGTGCCAGCAGCCCCACAGGGGATGGGCACACCGGGGAGCTGTTTTTT. Drawing the rest from reference TRBV13 and TRBJ2-2, the complete variable domain is AAGVIQSPRHLIKEKRETATLKCYPIPRHDTVYWYQQGPGQDPQFLISFYEKMQSDKGSIPDRFSAQQFSDYHSELNMSSLELGDSALYFCASSPTGDGHTGELFFGEGSRLTVL.

This clone was counted a single time. The CDR3 DNA reads as TGTGCCAGCAACGGACTAGCGGGGAACAATGAGCAGTTCTTC. This gives the protein CASNGLAGNNEQFF. The chain recombines TRBV2 with TRBJ2-1, with 12 bases fitting TRBD2. The CDR3 is 14 residues long. Germline V gene lookup returns CDR1 SNHLY and CDR2 FYNNEI. V lost 7 bases, J lost 5 bases, and 3 bases stayed unmatched.

This clone showed up just a few times. The rearrangement links TRBV27 to TRBJ2-3, with 8 bases aligning to TRBD1. Germline CDR1 MNHEY, CDR2 SMNVEV (reference sequence). The CDR3 loop spans 15 amino acids. The junction had 5 bases not matched to a gene; V was cut back by 5 bases and J by 1 base. CDR3 sequence (DNA): TGTGCCAGCAGTGCACCGGGACAGGGCACAGATACGCAGTATTTT. Translated, it gives CASSAPGQGTDTQYF.

The J gene is TRBJ2-7, the V gene TRBV12-1; the D call of TRBD2 is as the table states it, not checked on the DNA. TRBV12-1 constitutes a pseudogene. The CDR3 totals 13 residues. In DNA form, the CDR3 reads TGTGCCAGCAGCTGGGGACTGCCCTACGAGCAGTACTTC. Residues: CASSWGLPYEQYF.

This clone was seen a handful of times. One end of the junction is discordant with germline, which a read error may explain. The chain employs TRBV10-3 and TRBJ2-4; TRBD2 is a possible D gene (6 bases). CDR1 is ENHRY and CDR2 is SYGVKD in the germline V gene. The CDR3 length is 17 residues. CDR3 nucleotides: TGTGCCATCAGTGAGTCGGCGGGATATGAAACCAAAAACAGTCAGTACTTC. This encodes CAISESAGYETKNSQYF.